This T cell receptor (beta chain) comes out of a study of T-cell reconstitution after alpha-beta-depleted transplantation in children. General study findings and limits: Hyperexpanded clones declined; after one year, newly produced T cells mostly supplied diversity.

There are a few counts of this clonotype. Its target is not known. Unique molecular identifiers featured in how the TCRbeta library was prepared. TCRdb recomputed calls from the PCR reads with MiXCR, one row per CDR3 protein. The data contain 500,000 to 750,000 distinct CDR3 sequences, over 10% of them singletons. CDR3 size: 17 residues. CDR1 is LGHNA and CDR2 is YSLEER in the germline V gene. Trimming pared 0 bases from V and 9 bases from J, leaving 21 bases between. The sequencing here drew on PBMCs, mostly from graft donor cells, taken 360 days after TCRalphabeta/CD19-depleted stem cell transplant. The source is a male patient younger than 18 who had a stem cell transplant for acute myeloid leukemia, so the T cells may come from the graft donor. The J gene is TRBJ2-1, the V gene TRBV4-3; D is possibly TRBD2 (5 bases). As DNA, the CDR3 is TGCGCCAGCAGCCAAGACGTGTTTCGGGCGGAGGTCGCTGAGCAGTTCTTC. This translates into CASSQDVFRAEVAEQFF.